The entry that follows covers one T cell receptor beta chain sequence. This entry comes from a study of blood T cell repertoires in COVID-19. For the study at large: Specimens from acute and convalescent COVID-19 originated in the United States, Italy and Spain. From T cells, B-cell-depleted T cells, or PBMCs came the material, which was cDNA or gDNA.

Original analysis: Estimates of nucleated cell counts were drawn from the amplification of reference gene primers. The table came from immunoSEQ multiplex PCR; TCRdb's copy has only in-frame clones and leaves some out. For V, J and clone size, that table is used; D and trimming come from the DNA. The profile shows around 130,000 clones, approximately 84% of them singletons. The J segment lost 11 bases and the V segment lost 6 bases, leaving 10 bases of the junction unmatched. Germline CDR1 SGHTA, CDR2 FQGNSA. This CDR3 has 14 residues. Sequences were obtained from peripheral blood. The receptor comes from a human donor in a cohort sampled during active COVID-19. V is TRBV7-2 and J is TRBJ2-1; 10 bases map to TRBD2. CDR3 region: CASSRSSGGTQQFF. DNA of the CDR3: TGTGCCAGCAGTCGGAGTAGCGGGGGGACCCAGCAGTTCTTC. The full variable domain, completed using reference TRBV7-2 and TRBJ2-1, is GAGVSQSPSNKVTEKGKDVELRCDPISGHTALYWYRQSLGQGLEFLIYFQGNSAPDKSGLPSDRFSAERTGGSVSTLTIQRTQQEDSAVYLCASSRSSGGTQQFFGPGTRLTVL.